The rows below give T cell receptor beta chains drawn from one sample of a study of T cell repertoires in cytomegalovirus infection. Each CDR3 protein is one row after TCRdb ran MiXCR on the reads. The sample carries around 770,000 distinct CDR3 sequences, roughly 29% recorded once. These receptors have no known antigen. The starting material was cultured CD8+ T cells from PBMCs, obtained from culture after CMV antigen stimulation. The receptor set was obtained from a human donor in good health (CMV status not recorded). Some clones in this sample may be carry-over from other donors' samples. Both conserved end residues are part of each CDR3. D genes are given only for firm matches. Clone size is not always given. Where it is, it says once, few, many or a class for expanded clones.

V	size	J	D	length	CDR3	DNA
TRBV6-2/TRBV6-3	-	TRBJ2-1	TRBD2	18	CASSYSERGGGNINEQFF	TGTGCCAGCAGTTACTCGGAGAGGGGCGGGGGGAATATCAATGAGCAGTTCTTC
TRBV29-1	once	TRBJ2-1	-	16	CSVEDAGRFSYNEQFF	TGCAGCGTTGAAGATGCGGGGAGATTCTCCTACAATGAGCAGTTCTTC
TRBV7-6	few	TRBJ1-6	-	16	CASSLAEARNNSPLHF	TGTGCCAGCAGCTTAGCGGAAGCCCGGAATAATTCACCCCTCCACTTT
TRBV28	many	TRBJ2-1	TRBD2	14	CASSLSGGGIEQFF	TGTGCCAGCAGTTTAAGCGGCGGGGGGATTGAGCAGTTCTTC
TRBV7-3	few	TRBJ1-2	-	15	CASSLFAGNRDGYTF	TGTGCCAGCAGCTTATTCGCGGGAAATAGGGATGGCTACACCTTC
TRBV6-2/TRBV6-3	few	TRBJ2-1	-	14	CASSYLIRGNEQFF	TGTGCCAGCAGTTACCTAATACGAGGCAATGAGCAGTTCTTC
TRBV2	few	TRBJ2-7	-	15	CASSEGLEPPYEQYF	TGTGCCAGCAGTGAAGGGTTGGAACCCCCCTACGAGCAGTACTTC
TRBV7-9	few	TRBJ1-1	-	14	CASSFQGEDTEAFF	TGTGCCAGCAGCTTCCAGGGCGAAGACACTGAAGCTTTCTTT
TRBV4-3	-	TRBJ2-1	-	15	CASSQEKRGGDEQFF	TGCGCCAGCAGCCAAGAAAAAAGAGGAGGCGATGAGCAGTTCTTC
TRBV6-5	-	TRBJ1-1	-	16	CASSYSLLQVNTEAFF	TGTGCCAGCAGTTACTCCCTACTCCAAGTCAACACTGAAGCTTTCTTT
TRBV5-1	-	TRBJ2-7	-	13	CASSWANAYEQYF	TGCGCCAGCAGCTGGGCAAACGCCTACGAGCAGTACTTC
TRBV12-3/TRBV12-4	-	TRBJ2-7	TRBD2	14	CASRRGLAGVRQYF	TGTGCCAGCAGACGGGGACTAGCGGGGGTACGGCAGTACTTC
TRBV10-1	-	TRBJ2-3	TRBD2	16	CASSELLAGNTDTQYF	TGCGCCAGCAGTGAGCTCCTAGCGGGGAATACAGATACGCAGTATTTT
TRBV12-5	-	TRBJ2-1	-	11	CASGSPYEQFF	TGTGCTAGTGGTTCCCCGTATGAGCAGTTCTTC
TRBV6-1	once	TRBJ2-1	-	14	CASSEYGVYNEQIF	TGTGCCAGCAGTGAATACGGGGTCTACAATGAGCAGATCTTC
TRBV5-1	few	TRBJ2-7	TRBD1	15	CASSLSGTGRYEQYF	TGCGCCAGCAGCTTGTCGGGGACAGGGAGGTACGAGCAGTACTTC
TRBV6-6	once	TRBJ1-2	-	15	CASSYSPLSNYGYTF	TGTGCCAGCAGTTACTCCCCCCTTTCTAACTATGGCTACACCTTC
TRBV20-1	-	TRBJ1-2	-	10	CSAIRYGYTF	TGCAGTGCTATCCGCTATGGCTACACCTTC
TRBV7-9	few	TRBJ1-1	-	13	CASLRGGDTEAFF	TGTGCCAGTCTCAGGGGTGGCGACACTGAAGCTTTCTTT
TRBV10-3	few	TRBJ1-2	-	13	CAISEKTAYGYTF	TGTGCCATCAGTGAGAAGACTGCTTATGGCTACACCTTC
TRBV10-3	few	TRBJ1-1	-	12	CAIGRGGTEAFF	TGTGCCATCGGGCGGGGGGGCACTGAAGCTTTCTTT
TRBV27	few	TRBJ1-2	-	16	CASSFGGIGGRAGYTF	TGTGCCAGCAGTTTCGGAGGAATCGGGGGGCGCGCGGGCTACACCTTC
TRBV7-2	many	TRBJ2-2	TRBD2	17	CASSGTSGGARTGELFF	TGTGCCAGCAGCGGGACTAGCGGGGGGGCGCGCACCGGGGAGCTGTTTTTT
TRBV25-1	-	TRBJ2-2	TRBD2	15	CASTPVAGKAGELFF	TGTGCCAGCACCCCTGTAGCGGGGAAGGCCGGGGAGCTGTTTTTT
TRBV10-3	few	TRBJ2-1	TRBD1	16	CAISESNRGPYNEQFF	TGTGCCATCAGTGAGTCGAACAGGGGGCCTTACAATGAGCAGTTCTTC
TRBV28	-	TRBJ2-5	TRBD1	16	CASSLLVGDSGETQYF	TGTGCCAGCAGTTTATTAGTCGGGGACAGTGGAGAGACCCAGTACTTC
TRBV12-3/TRBV12-4	few	TRBJ1-1	-	15	CASSWSTPLNTEAFF	TGTGCCAGCAGTTGGTCCACCCCCCTGAACACTGAAGCTTTCTTT
TRBV25-1	many	TRBJ1-5	-	14	CASSSVGSNQPQHF	TGTGCCAGCAGCTCGGTGGGCAGCAATCAGCCCCAGCATTTT
TRBV15	few	TRBJ1-6	-	14	CATNPGGYNSPLHF	TGTGCCACCAACCCCGGCGGATATAATTCACCCCTCCACTTT
TRBV7-6	few	TRBJ1-4	-	16	CASSLVYSGVIEKLFF	TGTGCCAGCAGCTTAGTCTACTCTGGAGTAATTGAAAAACTGTTTTTT
TRBV7-6	few	TRBJ1-1	TRBD1	16	CASSVLRQGPGTEAFF	TGTGCCAGCAGCGTACTAAGACAGGGGCCGGGGACTGAAGCTTTCTTT
TRBV7-6	many	TRBJ1-5	TRBD1	17	CASSSVSGQRGDQPQHF	TGTGCCAGCAGCTCGGTGTCGGGACAGAGGGGGGATCAGCCCCAGCATTTT
TRBV7-6	many	TRBJ1-1	-	14	CASRPGGMNTEAFF	TGTGCCAGCAGACCCGGGGGGATGAACACTGAAGCTTTCTTT
TRBV19	-	TRBJ1-1	TRBD1	15	CASSIGRQGITEAFF	TGTGCCAGTAGTATAGGGAGACAGGGTATAACTGAAGCTTTCTTT
TRBV10-3	-	TRBJ1-1	TRBD1	16	CAISDKTGEGIAEAFF	TGTGCCATCAGTGACAAGACAGGGGAGGGGATCGCTGAAGCTTTCTTT
TRBV15	few	TRBJ2-5	-	13	CATSNRGEETQYF	TGTGCCACCAGCAACAGAGGGGAAGAGACCCAGTACTTC
TRBV10-3	few	TRBJ1-6	-	14	CAIRRHIGDSPLHF	TGTGCCATCAGGAGGCATATCGGGGATTCACCCCTCCACTTT
TRBV12-3/TRBV12-4	few	TRBJ2-5	TRBD2	15	CASSAWVGREETQYF	TGTGCCAGCAGCGCCTGGGTAGGGCGGGAGGAGACCCAGTACTTC
TRBV4-1	-	TRBJ2-3	-	18	CAGSFFPPGLTRTDTQYF	TGCGCCGGCAGCTTTTTCCCCCCTGGACTAACACGCACAGATACGCAGTATTTT
TRBV7-9	once	TRBJ1-3	-	12	CASSGFGNTIYF	TGTGCCAGCTCGGGATTTGGAAACACCATATATTTT
TRBV10-3	-	TRBJ1-1	-	12	CATRGGDTEAFF	TGTGCCACTAGGGGAGGCGACACTGAAGCTTTCTTT
TRBV7-6	few	TRBJ2-6	-	17	CASSLGAGPHGANVLTF	TGTGCCAGCAGCTTAGGCGCAGGGCCCCATGGGGCCAACGTCCTGACTTTC
TRBV28	once	TRBJ1-2	TRBD1	13	CASNPTGDYGYTF	TGTGCCAGCAACCCGACAGGGGACTATGGCTACACCTTC
TRBV7-2	-	TRBJ1-2	-	12	CASSLGFNGYTF	TGTGCCAGCAGCTTAGGGTTCAATGGCTACACCTTC
TRBV6-2/TRBV6-3	many	TRBJ1-1	-	14	CASSLSSTNTEAFF	TGTGCCAGCAGTTTAAGTTCGACGAACACTGAAGCTTTCTTT
TRBV5-1	-	TRBJ2-3	-	15	CASSLWDLGADTQYF	TGCGCCAGCAGCTTGTGGGATCTTGGTGCAGATACGCAGTATTTT
TRBV19	few	TRBJ2-1	-	13	CASSPLIYNEQFF	TGTGCCAGTAGCCCCTTGATCTACAATGAGCAGTTCTTC